The entry below gives a single T cell receptor (beta chain) sequence along with its context. Its antigen remains unidentified. No clone much larger than this one lies a single base away; base qualities are absent. TCRbeta CDR3 regions were amplified from genomic DNA by means of the immunoSEQ Assay, a bias-controlled multiplex PCR. The authors' pipeline ran thus. Nucleated cell counts per sample were estimated from amplification of reference gene primers within the assay. Sequence reads were collapsed and filtered to measure the absolute abundance of every unique TCRbeta CDR3 rearrangement. For each sample, productive Simpson clonality was calculated as the square root of Simpson's diversity index over productive rearrangements. This is the immuneACCESS table as TCRdb keeps it, with only in-frame sequences that have V and J called. A part of the clones is gone; compared with another copy, unresolved V genes explain less than half, and the rest is unexplained. Clonal size and the V and J genes are those of that table, whereas D and trimming came from the DNA. This sample comprises a few hundred thousand clones, around 92% of them detected only once. The ten biggest clones cover approximately 6.5% of the sample.

Including cysteine and phenylalanine, the CDR3 has 13 amino acids. Of the read, only the CDR3 DNA is kept; its 39 bases are in frame from base 1. The junction carries 7 bases between V and J, which are trimmed by 7 bases and 0 bases respectively. Samples from volunteer blood donors who had recovered from COVID-19 were contributed by a second Seattle source. The collaborating institutions used their own protocols to collect whole blood in K2EDTA tubes. Collaborator samples were shipped for TCRbeta analysis as frozen whole blood, isolated PBMCs, or DNA extracted from either sample type. The source of the sample is a study of blood T cell repertoires in COVID-19 (dated by TCRdb to the early 2020s). In terms of the full investigation: Samples covering the acute and convalescent phases of COVID-19 were provided by collaborators in the United States, Italy and Spain. The material from the prospective study consisted of cDNA or gDNA derived from T cells, B-cell-depleted T cells, or PBMCs. Subjects who had been exposed to COVID-19, were actively infected with it, or had recovered from it provided the deeply sampled blood TCRbeta repertoires that made up the dataset. The repertoires were made available in a free public database intended to serve as a resource for research on the immune response to SARS-CoV-2. The samples were drawn from two sources: the first 160 participants of the ongoing ImmuneRACE study, and some 1,300 subjects contributed by 6 global collaborators. Sample metadata almost always included a de-identified subject ID, COVID-19 status, age in years and sex. Where available, HLA class I and class II types were obtained from metadata supplied by the sample provider rather than from assay-based typing.

Broad study findings and their caveats: How much clinical and demographic metadata was included differed by source and by participant, and the metadata was provided uncurated.

This receptor was taken from a man younger than 35 who had recovered from COVID-19. Here the chain combines TRBV12-3 or TRBV12-4 and TRBJ1-5; the D gene cannot be resolved reliably. Sequencing was carried out using peripheral blood. The DNA is as follows: TGTGCCAGCAACACCCTTAGCAATCAGCCCCAGCATTTT. The translation is CASNTLSNQPQHF.